This T cell receptor (beta chain) derives from a study of T-cell reconstitution after alpha-beta-depleted transplantation in children. Per germline, CDR1 SEHNR and CDR2 FQNEAQ (reference sequence). The CDR3 spans 16 residues. Trimming removed 5 bases from V and 0 bases from J, with 15 bases in between. Only a few counts were recorded for this clonotype. TCRbeta library construction was performed incorporating unique molecular identifiers. TCRdb processed the PCR reads anew with MiXCR; each CDR3 protein has one entry. The data hold almost 600,000 distinct CDR3 sequences, with approximately 30% observed a single time.

The material sequenced was PBMCs, taken before TCRalphabeta/CD19-depleted stem cell transplant. The TCR sequence derives from a boy under two years old with Wiskott-Aldrich syndrome, due to receive a stem cell transplant. The V call is TRBV7-9, the J call TRBJ2-3, with D tentatively TRBD2 (6 bases). The CDR3 region has the DNA TGTGCCAGCAGCCTCTCTTTTAGCGGTAGCACAGATACGCAGTATTTT. Encoded protein: CASSLSFSGSTDTQYF.